This T cell receptor beta chain was identified in a study of T cell changes during pregnancy in multiple sclerosis (dated by TCRdb to the late 2010s). About the investigation overall: The study examined how the T cell repertoire changed over the course of pregnancy in women with multiple sclerosis.

As to this clone: What antigen it recognizes has not been identified. Base-call qualities are not available, and no considerably larger clone is one nucleotide away.

Libraries were built with the immunoSEQ multiplex PCR assay. TCRdb mirrors the immuneACCESS table, restricted to in-frame sequences. Some clones are absent from its copies; in checked studies, under half trace to an unresolved V gene, and the reason for the others is unknown. This sample holds some 41,000 clones; roughly nine tenths were observed only once. The top ten hold 0.45% to 0.55% of the sample. Sequencing used CD4+ T cells from peripheral blood mononuclear cells, obtained in the third trimester of pregnancy. The clonotype originates from a female donor in good health, enrolled as a control in a pregnancy study.

Here is the DNA: TGTGCCAGCAGCCGTGGACTAGCGGGGTTTTCAGAGACCCAGTACTTC. Its product reads: CASSRGLAGFSETQYF. In this chain, TRBV7-9 is recombined with TRBJ2-5, and TRBD2 matches 12 of the central bases. The CDR3 goes from the cysteine to the phenylalanine over 16 residues. Of all the DNA, just the CDR3 is kept, 48 bases in frame from base 1. Germline trimming amounts to 5 bases on V and 4 bases on J, with 8 as the count of junction bases outside the gene matches. CDR1 SEHNR and CDR2 FQNEAQ are derived from the germline V gene (reference sequence).